This T cell receptor (beta chain) emerged from a study of blood T cell repertoires in COVID-19. Study-wide context: COVID-19 samples, acute and convalescent, were from the United States, Italy and Spain.

Original processing notes: Nucleated cell number was recorded as an estimate derived from reference gene primer amplification. Assay used: immunoSEQ multiplex PCR; TCRdb lists only in-frame clones, some missing. V and J calls and clone size come straight from that table; D and trimming were deduced from the DNA. The sample records around 68,000 clones, under 95% being singletons. V shed 4 bases, J shed 4 bases, and the junction held 5 bases outside the gene matches. Germline V gives CDR1 SEHNR, CDR2 FQNEAQ (reference sequence). The CDR3 is made up of 15 amino acids. The sequencing sample was made of peripheral blood. This clonotype was sampled from a human donor in a cohort sampled during active COVID-19. The chain has TRBV7-9 and TRBJ2-1; 9 nucleotides agree with TRBD1. The CDR3 coding sequence is TGTGCCAGCAGCTCCCGGGACAGGGCATACAATGAGCAGTTCTTC. Translating it yields CASSSRDRAYNEQFF.